The clone carrying this T cell receptor beta chain showed up just a few times. The antigen is unknown. Each cDNA molecule carried a unique molecular identifier. In TCRdb, the 5' RACE reads were re-called with MiXCR into one record per CDR3 protein. The table shows more than 65,000 distinct CDR3 sequences, with 9.5% to 15% occurring only once. V was clipped by 5 bases and J by 9 bases, with 14 bases between them. The CDR3 loop spans 14 amino acids. The germline V gene encodes CDR1 SNHLY and CDR2 FYNNEI. This entry belongs to a study of early T cells in non-severe SARS-CoV-2 infection. Turning to the study itself: Bulk RNA isolated from unsorted whole blood underwent sequencing; chains were not paired.

Notes on the study in general: Sequences matched to VDJdb favored anti-spike CD8 responses, while private and CD4 specificities were missed.

The clonotype was recovered from an adult who was a healthcare worker with PCR-confirmed SARS-CoV-2 infection or an uninfected control (not recorded which). The sequencing here drew on whole blood, taken at baseline. This chain joins TRBV2 and TRBJ1-6; the D gene is possibly TRBD1 (6 bases). CDR3 nucleotide sequence: TGTGCCAGCAGTCTGACAGGCGTTCGTTCACCCCTCCACTTT. Translation: CASSLTGVRSPLHF.